This T cell receptor (beta chain) was recovered during a study of radiotherapy plus CTLA-4 blockade in lung cancer. J lost 4 bases, V lost 3 bases, and 9 bases had no gene match. This CDR3 is built from 16 residues. In germline, CDR1 is KGHSH, CDR2 LQKENI. Here immunoSEQ multiplex PCR was the method, and the copy in TCRdb shows in-frame clones only, minus some. The sample yields roughly 66,000 clones, about four fifths seen once. The material sequenced was peripheral blood, taken from a patient treated with radiotherapy plus ipilimumab. The sequence derives from a human donor with non-small cell lung cancer who had a partial response to radiotherapy plus ipilimumab. The V gene is TRBV18, the J gene TRBJ1-5; 7 bases map to TRBD1. In DNA form, the CDR3 reads TGTGCCAGCTCACCCGACTTCGACAGGGTAAATCAGCCCCAGCATTTT. Translation: CASSPDFDRVNQPQHF.